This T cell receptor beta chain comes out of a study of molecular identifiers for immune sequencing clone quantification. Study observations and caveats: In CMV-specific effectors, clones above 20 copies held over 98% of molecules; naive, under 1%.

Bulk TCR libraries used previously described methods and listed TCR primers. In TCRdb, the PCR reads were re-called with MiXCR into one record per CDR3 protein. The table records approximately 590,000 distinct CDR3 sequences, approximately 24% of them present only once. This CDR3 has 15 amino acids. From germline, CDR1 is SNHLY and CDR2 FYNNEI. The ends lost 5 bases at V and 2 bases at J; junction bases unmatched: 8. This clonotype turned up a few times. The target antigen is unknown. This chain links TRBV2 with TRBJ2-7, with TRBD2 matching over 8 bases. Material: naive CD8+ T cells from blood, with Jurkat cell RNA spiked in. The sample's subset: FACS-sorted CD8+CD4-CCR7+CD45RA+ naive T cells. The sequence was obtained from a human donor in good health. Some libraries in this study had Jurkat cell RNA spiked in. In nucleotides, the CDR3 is TGTGCCAGCAGTCCCCTTAGCGGGGCGGCCTACGAGCAGTACTTC. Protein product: CASSPLSGAAYEQYF. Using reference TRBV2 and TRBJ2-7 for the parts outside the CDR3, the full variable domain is EPEVTQTPSHQVTQMGQEVILRCVPISNHLYFYWYRQILGQKVEFLVSFYNNEISEKSEIFDDQFSVERPDGSNFTLKIRSTKLEDSAMYFCASSPLSGAAYEQYFGPGTRLTVT.